Presented here are 12 T cell receptor beta chains from one specimen sequenced in a study of control samples from healthy donors and cancer patients. Assay used: immunoSEQ multiplex PCR; TCRdb lists only in-frame clones, some missing. The repertoire includes approximately 230,000 clones, about four fifths of them detected once, and roughly 14% sits in the top ten. Sample: PBMCs. The receptors were gathered from a woman in her sixties with lung cancer.

This clone was seen more than once but under ten times. The V gene is TRBV3-1 (or the pseudogene TRBV3-2), the J gene TRBJ1-4, with D maybe TRBD1 (5 bases). The CDR3 spans 14 residues. The V end lost 1 base, the J end lost 7 bases, and 10 bases lay between the germline ends. Germline V gives CDR1 LGHDT, CDR2 YNNKEL (reference sequence). CDR3 residues: CASSQGGLGEKLFF. CDR3 DNA: TGTGCCAGCAGCCAAGGGGGCTTGGGTGAAAAACTGTTTTTT.

This chain connects TRBV5-1 to TRBJ2-2; 12 bases align to TRBD2. V dropped 0 bases and J dropped 3; count of bases not matched to a gene: 6. Germline V CDR1 and CDR2: SGHRS, YFSETQ. CDR3 length: 18 residues. CDR3 bases: TGCGCCAGCAGCTTGGGACTAGCGGGAGACGTCGACACCGGGGAGCTGTTTTTT. It encodes CASSLGLAGDVDTGELFF.

Concerning this clone: Other DNA sequences from this sample encode an identical CDR3 as well. The chain employs TRBV27 and TRBJ2-7; TRBD1 matches 7 bases. Germline V CDR1 and CDR2: MNHEY, SMNVEV (reference sequence). Losses at the gene ends were 6 bases for V and 0 bases for J; bases not matched to a gene: 5. The CDR3 extends over 14 amino acids. CDR3 DNA: TGTGCCAGCAGCCGGGACAGAAACTCCTACGAGCAGTACTTC. It translates to CASSRDRNSYEQYF.

This chain links TRBV5-1 with TRBJ2-1; 9 bases map to TRBD2. The V segment lost 7 bases and the J segment 3 bases; nucleotides outside the gene matches: 5. Germline CDR1 and CDR2: SGHRS and YFSETQ. The CDR3 runs 14 residues. CDR3 sequence reads: CASRASGNYNEQFF. The CDR3 DNA reads as TGCGCCAGCCGGGCTAGCGGGAACTACAATGAGCAGTTCTTC.

The chain couples TRBV19 to TRBJ1-1, with 7 bases lining up with TRBD1. Germline CDR1 reads LNHDA; CDR2 reads SQIVND (reference sequence). The trim removed 1 base at V and 4 bases at J, leaving 3 bases unmatched. This CDR3 has 14 residues. The CDR3 DNA follows: TGTGCCAGTAGTATAGCAGGGGGGATCACTGAAGCTTTCTTT. Its translation: CASSIAGGITEAFF.

This clone showed up many times. This chain links TRBV3-1 (or the pseudogene TRBV3-2) with TRBJ1-2, with 7 bases fitting TRBD1. CDR1 and CDR2 from the germline V gene are LGHDT and YNNKEL (reference sequence). This CDR3 contains 15 residues. V shed 1 base and J 6 bases; nucleotides not matched to a gene: 8. The CDR3 loop reads CASSQATGVGDGYTF. The CDR3 nucleotides are TGTGCCAGCAGCCAAGCAACAGGGGTCGGGGATGGCTACACCTTC.

This rearrangement joins TRBV5-1 to TRBJ2-5, with 7 bases that match TRBD1. After removal of 9 bases from V and 1 base from J, the junction contained 9 bases not matched to a gene. Germline V gene sequence: CDR1 SGHRS, CDR2 YFSETQ. The CDR3 loop spans 14 amino acids. The CDR3 nucleotides are TGCGCCACCCAGACAGGGCAAGGCCAAGAGACCCAGTACTTC. It is translated as CATQTGQGQETQYF.

The chain couples TRBV5-4 to TRBJ1-2; D perhaps matches TRBD1 (6 bases). CDR1 and CDR2 (germline): SGHNT, YYREEE (reference sequence). CDR3 length equals 14 residues. The V end was cut by 5 bases, the J end by 4 bases, with 15 bases between. CDR3 in DNA: TGTGCCAGCAGGATTGGGGGGGCCAGCTATGGCTACACCTTC. Translating gives CASRIGGASYGYTF.

The V and J genes are TRBV27 and TRBJ2-7; TRBD1 matches 8 bases. This CDR3 spans 15 amino acids. Per germline, CDR1 MNHEY and CDR2 SMNVEV (reference sequence). The ends lost 6 bases at V and 2 bases at J; junction bases unmatched: 9. CDR3 protein: CASRSLGDRTYEQYF. The CDR3 DNA reads TGTGCCAGCAGGTCCTTAGGGGACAGGACCTACGAGCAGTACTTC.

This clone showed up just once. The CDR3: CASSIDGSGYGYTF. The CDR3 DNA is TGTGCCAGTAGTATAGATGGGTCGGGCTATGGCTACACCTTC. The V gene is TRBV19, the J gene TRBJ1-2; D gene unclear. CDR3 length: 14 residues. CDR1 is LNHDA and CDR2 is SQIVND in the germline V gene (reference sequence). Deletions cut 0 bases from V and 4 bases from J, with 9 bases between.

This clone has just one count. The rearrangement joins TRBV5-6 to TRBJ1-1, with a tentative D call TRBD1 (6 bases). Trimming shortened V by 0 bases and J by 11 bases, and 14 bases separated the two germline ends. Looked up from germline, CDR1 is SGHDT and CDR2 is YYEEEE. The CDR3 sequence is 13 residues long. DNA of the CDR3: TGTGCCAGCAGCTTGGTTGGGGGCTCACGGGCTTTCTTT. As protein: CASSLVGGSRAFF.

This chain joins TRBV18 and TRBJ1-5, with D tentatively TRBD1 (5 bases). Trimming shortened V by 2 bases and J by 7 bases, and 12 bases separated the two germline ends. CDR1 is KGHSH and CDR2 is LQKENI in the germline V gene. The CDR3 loop spans 14 amino acids. The chain's CDR3 is CASSPGRGGQPQHF. The CDR3 DNA follows: TGTGCCAGCTCACCAGGTCGGGGGGGGCAGCCCCAGCATTTT. The variable domain in full, completed from reference TRBV18 and TRBJ1-5, reads NAGVMQNPRHLVRRRGQEARLRCSPMKGHSHVYWYRQLPEEGLKFMVYLQKENIIDESGMPKERFSAEFPKEGPSILRIQQVVRGDSAAYFCASSPGRGGQPQHFGDGTRLSIL.